Shown below are 28 T cell receptor beta chains from a single sample sequenced in a study of T cell responses to AZD1222 COVID-19 vaccine. The table came from immunoSEQ multiplex PCR; TCRdb's copy has only in-frame clones and leaves some out. The sample has 85,000 to 95,000 clones; about 91% are singletons. This material consisted of peripheral blood, taken 28 days after the second AZD1222 dose. These receptors all stem from an adult who received the AZD1222 COVID-19 vaccine.

V gene TRBV24-1 combines with J gene TRBJ2-7; D not resolved. CDR1 KGHDR and CDR2 SFDVKD come from the germline V gene. The CDR3 covers 13 residues. V dropped 2 bases and J dropped 10 bases, with 14 bases sitting between them. CDR3 in amino acids: CATSDSWQALQYF. DNA for the CDR3: TGTGCCACCAGTGATTCGTGGCAGGCCTTACAGTACTTC.

The CDR3 region has the DNA TGTGCCACCAGTTGTGCTATAGCGGGGGGGCCTAGGACCCAGTACTTC. This gives the protein CATSCAIAGGPRTQYF. This chain uses TRBV24-1 with TRBJ2-5, with TRBD2 matching over 11 bases. CDR1 KGHDR and CDR2 SFDVKD come from the germline V gene. The CDR3 contains 16 residues. Germline trimming cut 6 bases from V and 7 bases from J; bases unmatched to any gene: 12.

The rearrangement links TRBV19 to TRBJ1-4; D unresolved. There are 13 residues in the CDR3. Germline-derived CDR1 and CDR2 are LNHDA and SQIVND (reference sequence). The germline V and J ends were trimmed by 3 bases and 4 bases, with 6 bases remaining between them. CDR3 nucleotide sequence: TGTGCCAGTAGTATCATCGTTAATGAAAAACTGTTTTTT. It is translated as CASSIIVNEKLFF. Filled out from reference TRBV19 and TRBJ1-4, the complete variable domain reads DGGITQSPKYLFRKEGQNVTLSCEQNLNHDAMYWYRQDPGQGLRLIYYSQIVNDFQKGDIAEGYSVSREKKESFPLTVTSAQKNPTAFYLCASSIIVNEKLFFGSGTQLSVL.

The rearrangement joins TRBV9 to TRBJ1-1, with 8 bases that match TRBD1. V lost 3 bases and J lost 11; bases outside the gene matches: 9. From germline, CDR1 is SGDLS and CDR2 YYNGEE. CDR3 length: 13 amino acids. The DNA of the CDR3 is TGTGCCAGCAGCGCACGACAGGGGTTGCGGGCTTTCTTT. It codes for CASSARQGLRAFF.

This clone was observed a single time. This rearrangement joins TRBV9 to TRBJ1-2; the match to TRBD1 covers 9 bases. Germline V CDR1 and CDR2: SGDLS, YYNGEE. This CDR3 is 15 amino acids long. Losses at the gene ends were 4 bases for V and 5 bases for J; bases not matched to a gene: 9. In DNA, the CDR3 is TGTGCCAGCAGCTCTGGACAGGGGAGTGTGTATGGCTACACCTTC. It codes for CASSSGQGSVYGYTF.

The rearrangement uses TRBV4-1 and TRBJ1-3; 12 bases match TRBD1. Trimming took 6 bases from V and 3 from J; bases not matched to a gene: 15. CDR3 length: 19 residues. The V gene's germline CDR1 is MGHRA and CDR2 YSYEKL. The CDR3 sequence: CASSPLFPGQGARGNTIYF. The CDR3 DNA reads as TGCGCCAGCAGTCCACTTTTTCCGGGACAGGGGGCGCGTGGAAACACCATATATTTT.

This chain links TRBV19 with TRBJ1-6; D perhaps matches TRBD1 (5 bases). V lost 7 bases to trimming and J lost 7 bases, with 17 bases between them. Germline-derived CDR1 and CDR2 are LNHDA and SQIVND (reference sequence). The CDR3 length is 15 residues. The CDR3 is CASTTGTEFNSPLHF. As DNA, the CDR3 is TGTGCCAGTACGACCGGGACCGAGTTCAATTCACCCCTCCACTTT.

This clone appeared a single time. The chain combines TRBV11-3 with TRBJ2-1; TRBD2 might be the D (5 bases). Trimming stripped 4 bases from V and 0 bases from J, with 10 bases between. The CDR3 sequence is 15 residues long. The germline CDR1 and CDR2 sequences are SGHNT and YENEEA. CDR3 amino acids: CASSSGGSSYNEQFF. The CDR3 DNA reads as TGTGCCAGCAGCTCAGGAGGCAGCTCCTACAATGAGCAGTTCTTC.

The chain couples TRBV4-1 to TRBJ2-7; D is uncertain. Germline assignment: CDR1 MGHRA and CDR2 YSYEKL. The V end lost 1 base, the J end lost 6 bases, and 13 bases lay between the germline ends. The CDR3 extends over 14 amino acids. CDR3 DNA: TGCGCCAGCAGCCAAGTGGCGGTGCGGCGCGAGCAGTACTTC. It translates to CASSQVAVRREQYF.

The chain links TRBV12-3 or TRBV12-4 to TRBJ1-6; D uncertain. The CDR3 runs 12 residues. Trimming left V 3 bases short and J 10 bases short, with 7 bases between. The DNA of the CDR3 is TGTGCCAGCAGTTTTTTGACCTCACCCCTCCACTTT. This codes for CASSFLTSPLHF.

This clone was observed once. This chain links TRBV2 with TRBJ1-5, with a possible D match to TRBD1 (5 bases). The V end lost 3 bases, the J end lost 7 bases, and 22 bases lay between the germline ends. There are 17 residues in the CDR3. In germline, CDR1 is SNHLY, CDR2 FYNNEI. Here the CDR3 DNA reads TGTGCCAGCAGTGATTTTCGGGACCCAGGTTTCGGGCAGCCCCAGCATTTT. Amino acids: CASSDFRDPGFGQPQHF.

This chain uses TRBV3-1 (or the pseudogene TRBV3-2) with TRBJ1-1, with D unclear. V shed 4 bases and J shed 3 bases, with 6 bases lying between them. The CDR3 length is 12 residues. CDR1 is LGHDT and CDR2 is YNNKEL in the germline V gene (reference sequence). This CDR3 reads CASSPTHTEAFF. In nucleotides, the CDR3 is TGTGCCAGCAGCCCCACACACACTGAAGCTTTCTTT.

This chain joins TRBV19 and TRBJ1-5; 7 bases agree with TRBD1. The CDR3 has 14 amino acids. J gave up 5 bases and V 7 bases, and 8 bases lay outside the gene matches. Germline CDR1 is LNHDA and CDR2 is SQIVND (reference sequence). The CDR3, as DNA: TGTGCCAGTAACAGGGGACCGAATCATCAGCCCCAGCATTTT. This codes for CASNRGPNHQPQHF. The whole variable domain, filled in from reference TRBV19 and TRBJ1-5, reads DGGITQSPKYLFRKEGQNVTLSCEQNLNHDAMYWYRQDPGQGLRLIYYSQIVNDFQKGDIAEGYSVSREKKESFPLTVTSAQKNPTAFYLCASNRGPNHQPQHFGDGTRLSIL.

This clone was seen a single time. This chain uses TRBV10-1 with TRBJ1-5; the match to TRBD1 covers 7 bases. The CDR3 has 16 residues. The germline V gene has CDR1 WNHNN and CDR2 SYGVQD (reference sequence). J was trimmed by 4 bases and V by 6 bases; bases with no gene match: 12. CDR3 region: CASRRDRIKCNQPQHF. CDR3 nucleotide sequence: TGCGCCAGCAGACGGGACAGAATAAAATGTAATCAGCCCCAGCATTTT.

The chain carries TRBV19 and TRBJ1-1; D call uncertain. This CDR3 region has 15 residues. Trimming took off 6 bases at V and 0 bases at J, with 14 bases between the two ends. Germline CDR1 and CDR2: LNHDA and SQIVND (reference sequence). The CDR3 nucleotides read TGTGCCAGTAGCTCTAGGTCAACCCTGAACACTGAAGCTTTCTTT. This translates into CASSSRSTLNTEAFF.

This chain uses TRBV19 with TRBJ2-5; D might be TRBD1 (6 bases). Trimming removed 6 bases at V and 5 bases at J, with 13 bases between. Germline assignment: CDR1 LNHDA and CDR2 SQIVND (reference sequence). CDR3 size: 13 residues. CDR3 sequence: CASRGGGGETQYF. The CDR3 DNA follows: TGTGCCAGTAGAGGGGGTGGTGGGGAGACCCAGTACTTC.

The rearrangement joins TRBV9 to TRBJ1-6, with 7 bases lining up with TRBD1. CDR3 length: 14 residues. Losses at the gene ends were 3 bases for V and 10 bases for J; bases not matched to a gene: 7. Germline CDR1 is SGDLS and CDR2 is YYNGEE. DNA for the CDR3: TGTGCCAGCAGCGCACCGACAGGGTGGTCACCCCTCCACTTT. Translated: CASSAPTGWSPLHF.

The chain couples TRBV30 to TRBJ1-6; 8 positions agree with TRBD1. J was trimmed by 9 bases and V by 2 bases; bases with no gene match: 9. CDR1 and CDR2 (germline): GTSNPN, SVGIG (reference sequence). This CDR3 is built from 15 residues. CDR3 amino acids: CAWSPRTGQGSPLHF. The CDR3 DNA sequence: TGTGCCTGGAGTCCGCGGACAGGGCAGGGTTCACCCCTCCACTTT.

The chain is built from TRBV7-9 and TRBJ1-1; 12 bases fit TRBD1. This CDR3 is 15 amino acids long. The junction had 8 bases not matched to a gene; V was cut back by 6 bases and J by 6 bases. The germline V gene has CDR1 SEHNR and CDR2 FQNEAQ (reference sequence). This chain's CDR3 is CASSRRDRGPSEAFF. The CDR3 DNA sequence: TGTGCCAGCAGTCGCAGGGACAGGGGGCCATCTGAAGCTTTCTTT.

This rearrangement joins TRBV3-1 (or the pseudogene TRBV3-2) to TRBJ2-5, with D maybe TRBD1 (5 bases). The V gene lost 4 bases and the J gene lost 5 bases, with 14 bases spanning the gap. The CDR3 totals 14 residues. Germline V gene sequence: CDR1 LGHDT, CDR2 YNNKEL (reference sequence). DNA for the CDR3: TGTGCCAGCAGCCTTCGGTCAGGGTCCGAGACCCAGTACTTC. Translated: CASSLRSGSETQYF.

The chain recombines TRBV7-9 with TRBJ1-1, with TRBD1 matching over 10 bases. CDR3 length: 17 residues. Per the germline V gene, CDR1 is SEHNR and CDR2 is FQNEAQ (reference sequence). Losses at the gene ends were 0 bases for V and 7 bases for J; bases not matched to a gene: 11. DNA for the CDR3: TGTGCCAGCAGCTTAGCTATGGGACAGGGGCCGCGTGGTGAAGCTTTCTTT. This sequence encodes CASSLAMGQGPRGEAFF.

The chain recombines TRBV9 with TRBJ2-2; D unclear. The CDR3 contains 15 residues. V lost 4 bases and J 3 bases, leaving 13 bases between the germline ends. From germline, CDR1 is SGDLS and CDR2 YYNGEE. The CDR3 sequence is CASSPPSIHTGELFF. In DNA form, the CDR3 reads TGTGCCAGCAGCCCTCCGTCGATTCACACCGGGGAGCTGTTTTTT.

The chain carries TRBV5-5 and TRBJ1-1; D gene uncertain. V lost 0 bases, J lost 5 bases, and 8 bases lay in between. CDR1 and CDR2 (germline): SGHKS, YYEKEE (reference sequence). This CDR3 has 13 residues. CDR3 protein: CASSLAGDTEAFF. As DNA, the CDR3 is TGTGCCAGCAGCTTGGCCGGGGATACTGAAGCTTTCTTT.

This clone was seen only once. The V call is TRBV4-2, the J call TRBJ1-5; a weak D match, TRBD1 (6 bases). The CDR3 length is 17 residues. Trimming left V 2 bases short and J 0 bases short, with 14 bases between. Germline-derived CDR1 and CDR2 are LGHNA and YNFKEQ. CDR3: CASSQTQGSISNQPQHF. The CDR3 DNA is TGTGCCAGCAGCCAAACACAGGGATCCATTAGCAATCAGCCCCAGCATTTT.

The genes are TRBV9 and TRBJ2-7; 8 nucleotides align to TRBD2. The CDR3 covers 15 residues. CDR1 is SGDLS, CDR2 YYNGEE, per germline. V shed 4 bases, J shed 0 bases, and the junction held 6 bases outside the gene matches. CDR3 DNA: TGTGCCAGCAGCTTGGTAGCGGGGTTCTCCTACGAGCAGTACTTC. Protein sequence: CASSLVAGFSYEQYF.

The rearrangement links TRBV7-8 to TRBJ1-1, with TRBD1 matching over 8 bases. The junction had 2 bases not matched to a gene; V was cut back by 1 base and J by 1 base. CDR3 length equals 15 residues. Looked up from germline, CDR1 is SGHVS and CDR2 is FQNEAQ. CDR3 region: CASSLVQGANTEAFF. CDR3 nucleotides: TGTGCCAGCAGCTTAGTCCAGGGGGCGAACACTGAAGCTTTCTTT.

The chain couples TRBV7-9 to TRBJ2-5, with D perhaps matching TRBD1 or TRBD2 (5 bases each). CDR1 SEHNR and CDR2 FQNEAQ come from the germline V gene (reference sequence). The germline V and J ends were trimmed by 5 bases and 0 bases, with 13 bases remaining between them. This CDR3 contains 15 residues. CDR3: CASSDRGENQETQYF. As DNA, the CDR3 is TGTGCCAGCAGCGACCGAGGGGAGAACCAAGAGACCCAGTACTTC.

This clone was recorded only once. The V and J genes are TRBV7-9 and TRBJ1-2; D gene uncertain. Germline CDR1 reads SEHNR; CDR2 reads FQNEAQ (reference sequence). V was pared by 8 bases and J by 0 bases, with 10 bases between. The length of the CDR3 is 13 residues. The DNA of the CDR3 is TGTGCCAGCGAATTACACCCTAACTATGGCTACACCTTC. Translated: CASELHPNYGYTF.